This T cell receptor beta chain appears in the sequencing data of a study of blood T cell repertoires in COVID-19. Study-level background: Samples taken during acute and convalescent COVID-19 were collected in the United States, Italy and Spain. PBMCs, B-cell-depleted T cells, or T cells were the source of the cDNA or gDNA that made up the material.

After removal of 6 bases from V and 4 bases from J, the junction contained 6 bases not matched to a gene. The CDR3 has 15 amino acids. Germline V gives CDR1 SGHNT, CDR2 YYREEE (reference sequence). TCRdb's table, derived via immunoSEQ multiplex PCR, lists solely in-frame clones and lacks some. The sample has over 150,000 clones, about 87% seen once. Sequences were obtained from peripheral blood. V is TRBV5-4 and J is TRBJ2-3; the match to TRBD1 covers 12 bases. The sequence derives from a woman aged 60-75 years who had recovered from COVID-19. CDR3 in amino acids: CASNWGQGASDTQYF. CDR3 bases: TGTGCCAGCAACTGGGGACAGGGGGCATCAGATACGCAGTATTTT.